This is a list of T cell receptor beta chains from one sample in a study of T cell changes during pregnancy in multiple sclerosis. The data were produced by immunoSEQ multiplex PCR, yet TCRdb's version contains in-frame clones alone and is incomplete. Of 30,000 to 45,000 clones detected, roughly 91% appear once; the ten largest clones hold under 0.45%. Here the sequenced sample was CD4+ T cells from peripheral blood mononuclear cells, taken after pregnancy. Source of these receptors: a female donor in good health, enrolled as a control in a pregnancy study. Both conserved end residues are part of each CDR3. A D gene is named only where the DNA matches it firmly. Not every row has a clone size; where given, it reads once, few, many or a size class.

V gene: TRBV5-1
clone size: once
J gene: TRBJ2-3
D gene: TRBD2
CDR3 DNA: TGCGCCAGCAGCTTCGGGGAGGGACCAGATACGCAGTATTTT
CDR3 protein: CASSFGEGPDTQYF

V gene: TRBV12-5
clone size: .
J gene: TRBJ2-5
D gene: TRBD2
CDR3 DNA: TGTGCTAGTGGTTTGGCGGGACTAGCCCAAGAGACCCAGTACTTC
CDR3 protein: CASGLAGLAQETQYF

V gene: TRBV18
clone size: .
J gene: TRBJ1-2
D gene: .
CDR3 DNA: TGTGCCAGCTCACCACCGGGCAGGGGCTTGTATGGCTACACCTTC
CDR3 protein: CASSPPGRGLYGYTF

V gene: TRBV18
clone size: .
J gene: TRBJ2-5
D gene: .
CDR3 DNA: TGTGCCAGCTTCACCCGACAGAAAGAGACCCAGTACTTC
CDR3 protein: CASFTRQKETQYF

V gene: TRBV7-2
clone size: .
J gene: TRBJ2-3
D gene: .
CDR3 DNA: TGTGCCAGCAGCCCGTTCGGGTCCTATTCTAGCACAGATACGCAGTATTTT
CDR3 protein: CASSPFGSYSSTDTQYF

V gene: TRBV9
clone size: .
J gene: TRBJ1-1
D gene: .
CDR3 DNA: TGTGCCAGCAGCAGGGGGACGGTGAACACTGAAGCTTTCTTT
CDR3 protein: CASSRGTVNTEAFF

V gene: TRBV11-3
clone size: .
J gene: TRBJ2-7
D gene: .
CDR3 DNA: TGTGCCAGCAGCTTAGAAGTGTTGGGGGCCAGCTACGAGCAGTACTTC
CDR3 protein: CASSLEVLGASYEQYF

V gene: TRBV10-3
clone size: .
J gene: TRBJ1-2
D gene: TRBD1
CDR3 DNA: TGTGCCATCAGTCTCGACAGGGGTTATGGCTACACCTTC
CDR3 protein: CAISLDRGYGYTF

V gene: TRBV5-4
clone size: .
J gene: TRBJ2-5
D gene: TRBD2
CDR3 DNA: TGTGCCAGCAGCTTGGGGACTAGCGGACAAGAGACCCAGTACTTC
CDR3 protein: CASSLGTSGQETQYF

V gene: TRBV10-2
clone size: .
J gene: TRBJ2-7
D gene: .
CDR3 DNA: TGCGCCAGCAGTGAGGCAGGGAGGTCCCACGAGCAGTACTTC
CDR3 protein: CASSEAGRSHEQYF

V gene: TRBV18
clone size: .
J gene: TRBJ2-2
D gene: .
CDR3 DNA: TGTGCCAGCTCACGTCCCGGGGGAACCGGGGAGCTGTTTTTT
CDR3 protein: CASSRPGGTGELFF

V gene: TRBV10-3
clone size: once
J gene: TRBJ2-5
D gene: TRBD1
CDR3 DNA: TGTGCCATCAGTGAGCACGAGGACAGGGTGAACCAAGAGACCCAGTACTTC
CDR3 protein: CAISEHEDRVNQETQYF

V gene: TRBV18
clone size: .
J gene: TRBJ2-7
D gene: TRBD1
CDR3 DNA: TGTGCCAGCTCACCCGGACAGGGAAGAGACGAGCAGTACTTC
CDR3 protein: CASSPGQGRDEQYF

V gene: TRBV13
clone size: once
J gene: TRBJ2-2
D gene: TRBD1
CDR3 DNA: TGTGCCAGCAGCCTTCGGACAGGGAGGACCGGGGAGCTGTTTTTT
CDR3 protein: CASSLRTGRTGELFF

V gene: TRBV4-3
clone size: .
J gene: TRBJ1-1
D gene: TRBD1
CDR3 DNA: TGCGCCAGCAGCCGGCTCGCTGTCCCGGACAGGGCGACCGCTGAAGCTTTCTTT
CDR3 protein: CASSRLAVPDRATAEAFF

V gene: TRBV7-2
clone size: .
J gene: TRBJ2-6
D gene: .
CDR3 DNA: TGTGCCAGCGATAGAGCTGGGGCCAACGTCCTGACTTTC
CDR3 protein: CASDRAGANVLTF

V gene: TRBV29-1
clone size: .
J gene: TRBJ1-2
D gene: .
CDR3 DNA: TGCAGCGTTGACTTACAGGGAGACACCTTC
CDR3 protein: CSVDLQGDTF

V gene: TRBV19
clone size: .
J gene: TRBJ1-3
D gene: .
CDR3 DNA: TGTGCCAGTAGTATAGATCTGCAGGGCCCTGGAAACACCATATATTTT
CDR3 protein: CASSIDLQGPGNTIYF

V gene: TRBV2
clone size: .
J gene: TRBJ1-4
D gene: TRBD1
CDR3 DNA: TGTGCCAGCAGCCAGGACAGGGTAGCTAATGAAAAACTGTTTTTT
CDR3 protein: CASSQDRVANEKLFF

V gene: TRBV5-1
clone size: .
J gene: TRBJ2-2
D gene: TRBD1
CDR3 DNA: TGCGCCAGCAGCTCCGGACAGGGGGCTTCCGGGGAGCTGTTTTTT
CDR3 protein: CASSSGQGASGELFF

V gene: TRBV7-2
clone size: once
J gene: TRBJ1-2
D gene: .
CDR3 DNA: TGTGCCAGCAGCTTAGCCGGCTATGGCTACACCTTC
CDR3 protein: CASSLAGYGYTF

V gene: TRBV2
clone size: once
J gene: TRBJ2-2
D gene: TRBD2
CDR3 DNA: TGTGCCAGCCATAGGCGGGAGGACGGGGAGCTGTTTTTT
CDR3 protein: CASHRREDGELFF

V gene: TRBV6-1
clone size: .
J gene: TRBJ2-7
D gene: .
CDR3 DNA: TGTGCCAGCAGTGGGCCACCTGTTGGGTACTTC
CDR3 protein: CASSGPPVGYF

V gene: TRBV6-1
clone size: .
J gene: TRBJ1-1
D gene: .
CDR3 DNA: TGTGCCAGCAGTGAACTCGAGGGAAAGACTGAAGCTTTCTTT
CDR3 protein: CASSELEGKTEAFF

V gene: TRBV29-1
clone size: .
J gene: TRBJ2-4
D gene: .
CDR3 DNA: TGCAGCGTCGAGGACAGCCCGAGTAACATTCAGTACTTC
CDR3 protein: CSVEDSPSNIQYF

V gene: TRBV30
clone size: .
J gene: TRBJ2-7
D gene: .
CDR3 DNA: TGTGCCTGGGATCATACAGGGCACGAGCAGTGCTTC
CDR3 protein: CAWDHTGHEQCF

V gene: TRBV25-1
clone size: .
J gene: TRBJ2-3
D gene: .
CDR3 DNA: TGTGCCAGCAGTGAATCAGGGTGGACAGATACGCAGTATTTT
CDR3 protein: CASSESGWTDTQYF

V gene: TRBV5-6
clone size: .
J gene: TRBJ2-7
D gene: .
CDR3 DNA: TGTGCCAGCAGCCCGGTAGCGACTCTCTACGAGCAGTACTTC
CDR3 protein: CASSPVATLYEQYF

V gene: TRBV7-2
clone size: .
J gene: TRBJ1-6
D gene: .
CDR3 DNA: TGTGCCAGCAGCCCCGAGACAGGAACCCATTCACCCCTCCACTTT
CDR3 protein: CASSPETGTHSPLHF

V gene: TRBV18
clone size: .
J gene: TRBJ2-7
D gene: .
CDR3 DNA: TGTGCCAGCTCACCTCTCCGGGTCTACGAGCAGTACTTC
CDR3 protein: CASSPLRVYEQYF

V gene: TRBV5-6
clone size: .
J gene: TRBJ1-5
D gene: .
CDR3 DNA: TGTGCCAGCAGCTTGGAGTTAGGGGTGCCTCAGCCCCAGCATTTT
CDR3 protein: CASSLELGVPQPQHF

V gene: TRBV7-8
clone size: .
J gene: TRBJ2-3
D gene: TRBD2
CDR3 DNA: TGTGCCAGCAGCCCGGGGACTAGCGGGACAGATACGCAGTATTTT
CDR3 protein: CASSPGTSGTDTQYF

V gene: TRBV13
clone size: .
J gene: TRBJ2-5
D gene: TRBD2
CDR3 DNA: TGTGCCAGCGACCTACGGTTAGCGGGGGGGCCGGTGGAGACCCAGTACTTC
CDR3 protein: CASDLRLAGGPVETQYF

V gene: TRBV10-3
clone size: .
J gene: TRBJ1-1
D gene: TRBD1
CDR3 DNA: TGTGCCATCAACACAGGGGGCGCGAGTTCTGAAGCTTTCTTT
CDR3 protein: CAINTGGASSEAFF

V gene: TRBV19
clone size: .
J gene: TRBJ1-1
D gene: .
CDR3 DNA: TGTGCCAGTAACCGGGGGTCCCCGAACACTGAAGCTTTCTTT
CDR3 protein: CASNRGSPNTEAFF

V gene: TRBV27
clone size: .
J gene: TRBJ1-1
D gene: TRBD1
CDR3 DNA: TGTGCCAGTGCTGGACAGGGGACGGGAAACACTGAAGCTTTCTTT
CDR3 protein: CASAGQGTGNTEAFF

V gene: TRBV5-1
clone size: .
J gene: TRBJ2-3
D gene: TRBD1
CDR3 DNA: TGCGCCAGCAGCTTGCCGGGACAGGGTTCCGATACGCAGTATTTT
CDR3 protein: CASSLPGQGSDTQYF

V gene: TRBV6-5
clone size: once
J gene: TRBJ2-4
D gene: .
CDR3 DNA: TGTGCCAGCAGTTACTTTGCGGGGATAGCCAAAAACATTCAGTACTTC
CDR3 protein: CASSYFAGIAKNIQYF

V gene: TRBV7-9
clone size: once
J gene: TRBJ2-3
D gene: TRBD1
CDR3 DNA: TGTGCCAGCCTCTCTCACAGGGGGCCGGGCACAGATACGCAGTATTTT
CDR3 protein: CASLSHRGPGTDTQYF

V gene: TRBV5-1
clone size: once
J gene: TRBJ2-5
D gene: TRBD2
CDR3 DNA: TGCGCCAGCAGCTTAGCGGGGGGGGAGACCCAGTACTTC
CDR3 protein: CASSLAGGETQYF

V gene: TRBV21-1
clone size: .
J gene: TRBJ1-5
D gene: .
CDR3 DNA: TGTGCCAGCACCACCTTGGACACGAATAGCAATCAGCCCCAGCATTTT
CDR3 protein: CASTTLDTNSNQPQHF